Listed below are T cell receptor beta chains from one sample, sequenced in a study of T cell responses to AZD1222 COVID-19 vaccine. Only in-frame clones appear in the TCRdb table, and some are missing; sequencing was by immunoSEQ multiplex PCR. The sample comprises 120,000 to 150,000 clones, about 93% of which are singletons, and 5% rests with the top ten. Specimen: peripheral blood, collected on day 0 of AZD1222 vaccination. The receptor source for this set is an adult in good health. CDR3s include the opening cysteine and the closing phenylalanine or tryptophan. The D gene is left open where the match is weak. Only some rows state a clone size, as once, few, many or a class for expanded clones.

V: TRBV3-1/TRBV3-2
D: -
J: TRBJ1-2
size: -
CDR3: CASRFTGQYGYTF
DNA: TGTGCCAGCAGATTTACCGGGCAGTATGGCTACACCTTC

V: TRBV19
D: -
J: TRBJ1-2
size: -
CDR3: CASSPTEGHSGYTF
DNA: TGTGCCAGTAGTCCCACGGAGGGGCATAGCGGCTACACCTTC

V: TRBV7-8
D: TRBD2
J: TRBJ2-1
size: -
CDR3: CASSLGLAGGGGEQFF
DNA: TGTGCCAGCAGCCTTGGACTAGCGGGAGGTGGAGGTGAGCAGTTCTTC

V: TRBV5-1
D: TRBD1
J: TRBJ1-1
size: -
CDR3: CASSLGHRGYTEAFF
DNA: TGCGCCAGCAGCTTGGGACACAGGGGTTACACTGAAGCTTTCTTT

V: TRBV7-2
D: -
J: TRBJ2-7
size: -
CDR3: CASSDRYSYEQYF
DNA: TGTGCCAGCAGCGACAGATACTCCTACGAGCAGTACTTC

V: TRBV29-1
D: -
J: TRBJ2-3
size: -
CDR3: CSARDLGTDTQYF
DNA: TGCAGCGCCAGGGACCTAGGGACAGATACGCAGTATTTT

V: TRBV28
D: TRBD1
J: TRBJ1-5
size: -
CDR3: CASTEGQGIQPQHF
DNA: TGTGCCAGCACCGAAGGACAGGGGATTCAGCCCCAGCATTTT

V: TRBV5-5
D: TRBD1
J: TRBJ1-2
size: -
CDR3: CASSRPGQGLYTF
DNA: TGTGCCAGCAGCCGTCCGGGACAGGGTCTATACACCTTC

V: TRBV7-9
D: -
J: TRBJ2-2
size: -
CDR3: CATPLPTSTSHTGELFF
DNA: TGTGCCACACCTTTACCGACAAGTACTAGCCACACCGGGGAGCTGTTTTTT

V: TRBV7-8
D: TRBD1
J: TRBJ1-2
size: -
CDR3: CASSLAGQGRGYTF
DNA: TGTGCCAGCAGCTTGGCGGGACAGGGAAGGGGCTACACCTTC

V: TRBV7-9
D: -
J: TRBJ1-1
size: -
CDR3: CASSRGQLEMNTEAFF
DNA: TGTGCCAGCAGCCGCGGACAGCTAGAGATGAACACTGAAGCTTTCTTT

V: TRBV4-3
D: -
J: TRBJ1-4
size: -
CDR3: CASSQDGDEKLFF
DNA: TGCGCCAGCAGCCAAGACGGGGATGAAAAACTGTTTTTT

V: TRBV3-1/TRBV3-2
D: -
J: TRBJ2-2
size: -
CDR3: CARPVCFGGTGELFF
DNA: TGTGCCAGACCCGTTTGCTTTGGTGGCACCGGGGAGCTGTTTTTT

V: TRBV11-2
D: -
J: TRBJ2-1
size: -
CDR3: CASSLDQLEQFF
DNA: TGTGCCAGCAGCTTAGATCAACTAGAGCAGTTCTTC

V: TRBV10-2
D: -
J: TRBJ2-3
size: -
CDR3: CASMVALSTDTQYF
DNA: TGCGCCAGCATGGTAGCCTTAAGCACAGATACGCAGTATTTT

V: TRBV27
D: -
J: TRBJ2-1
size: -
CDR3: CASSLSSLSNEQFF
DNA: TGTGCCAGCAGTTTATCAAGTCTTTCCAATGAGCAGTTCTTC

V: TRBV19
D: -
J: TRBJ2-2
size: -
CDR3: CASSNAGPGTGELFF
DNA: TGTGCCAGTAGTAACGCAGGGCCAGGGACCGGGGAGCTGTTTTTT

V: TRBV19
D: -
J: TRBJ2-1
size: -
CDR3: CASNSGPYNEQFF
DNA: TGTGCCAGTAACTCGGGACCGTACAATGAGCAGTTCTTC

V: TRBV6-4
D: -
J: TRBJ2-6
size: -
CDR3: CASSVLAGANVLTF
DNA: TGTGCCAGCAGTGTCCTAGCTGGGGCCAACGTCCTGACTTTC

V: TRBV24-1
D: -
J: TRBJ2-1
size: -
CDR3: CATTRGPWGEQFF
DNA: TGTGCCACCACCCGGGGTCCTTGGGGTGAGCAGTTCTTC

V: TRBV6-5
D: -
J: TRBJ1-6
size: -
CDR3: CASSRGVGVNSPLHF
DNA: TGTGCCAGCAGTAGGGGGGTCGGGGTGAATTCACCCCTCCACTTT

V: TRBV4-3
D: -
J: TRBJ1-2
size: -
CDR3: CASSQDRRQEAGYTF
DNA: TGCGCCAGCAGCCAAGATCGGAGACAGGAGGCTGGCTACACCTTC

V: TRBV30
D: -
J: TRBJ1-5
size: -
CDR3: CAWSRPERFYSNQPQHF
DNA: TGTGCCTGGAGTCGGCCAGAGCGCTTTTATAGCAATCAGCCCCAGCATTTT

V: TRBV28
D: -
J: TRBJ2-4
size: -
CDR3: CASSSPPQGNIQYF
DNA: TGTGCCAGCAGTTCGCCTCCCCAGGGGAACATTCAGTACTTC

V: TRBV4-2
D: -
J: TRBJ2-3
size: -
CDR3: CASSQGRQDTQYF
DNA: TGTGCCAGCAGCCAAGGACGGCAGGATACGCAGTATTTT

V: TRBV28
D: -
J: TRBJ2-1
size: -
CDR3: CASSAGVGQISYNEQFF
DNA: TGTGCCAGCAGTGCCGGTGTGGGACAAATCTCCTACAATGAGCAGTTCTTC

V: TRBV3-1/TRBV3-2
D: -
J: TRBJ2-5
size: -
CDR3: CASRLSGKETQYF
DNA: TGTGCCAGCAGACTAAGCGGAAAAGAGACCCAGTACTTC

V: TRBV7-3
D: TRBD1
J: TRBJ2-1
size: -
CDR3: CASSLGRGSYNEQFF
DNA: TGTGCCAGCAGCTTGGGCAGGGGGTCCTACAATGAGCAGTTCTTC

V: TRBV4-1
D: -
J: TRBJ2-1
size: -
CDR3: CASSPVWAGEQFF
DNA: TGCGCCAGCAGCCCCGTGTGGGCCGGTGAGCAGTTCTTC

V: TRBV11-2
D: TRBD2
J: TRBJ2-2
size: -
CDR3: CASSLTSASNTGELFF
DNA: TGTGCCAGCAGCTTAACTAGCGCCTCGAACACCGGGGAGCTGTTTTTT

V: TRBV7-3
D: -
J: TRBJ2-6
size: -
CDR3: CASRETYSSGANVLTF
DNA: TGTGCCAGCAGGGAGACCTACAGCTCTGGGGCCAACGTCCTGACTTTC

V: TRBV18
D: TRBD2
J: TRBJ2-1
size: -
CDR3: CASSLGLAGYNEQFF
DNA: TGTGCCAGCTCACTGGGACTAGCGGGATACAATGAGCAGTTCTTC

V: TRBV7-2
D: -
J: TRBJ2-7
size: once
CDR3: CASGPMASNYEQYF
DNA: TGTGCCAGCGGACCCATGGCGTCGAACTACGAGCAGTACTTC

V: TRBV7-8
D: -
J: TRBJ2-7
size: -
CDR3: CASSLVSQIQEQYF
DNA: TGTGCCAGCAGCTTAGTTTCGCAGATCCAGGAGCAGTACTTC

V: TRBV5-8
D: -
J: TRBJ2-5
size: -
CDR3: CASTGGGGETQYF
DNA: TGTGCCAGCACCGGAGGGGGTGGAGAGACCCAGTACTTC

V: TRBV13
D: TRBD2
J: TRBJ2-2
size: -
CDR3: CASSLMREERTGELFF
DNA: TGTGCCAGCAGCTTAATGCGGGAGGAAAGGACCGGGGAGCTGTTTTTT

V: TRBV5-4
D: -
J: TRBJ1-5
size: few
CDR3: CASSSDVNQPQHF
DNA: TGTGCCAGCAGCTCAGACGTCAATCAGCCCCAGCATTTT